Sequencing of this TCR beta chain was carried out in a study of cytomegalovirus exposure and HLA in healthy donors. 60 Vbeta and 13 Jbeta primers were used in PCR. Profiled with immunoSEQ multiplex PCR; TCRdb holds only in-frame clones, not every one. This table holds about 150,000 clones, under 70% found once. The germline V gene has CDR1 MNHEY and CDR2 SMNVEV (reference sequence). This CDR3 contains 15 residues. V trimming: 0 bases; J trimming: 7 bases; junction bases outside the gene matches: 6. General study results and limits: A few CMV-associated chains proved CMV antigen-specific in vitro. Reported findings show TCR beta sequences accurately forecast HLA-A and HLA-B alleles in most subjects. A classifier reportedly called cytomegalovirus status with high sensitivity and specificity.

As regards this clone: What it binds is not known.

The TCR comes from a woman in her 30s in good health and CMV-seropositive. The V call is TRBV27, the J call TRBJ1-5; 7 nucleotides align to TRBD1. Sequenced input: PBMCs. DNA of the CDR3: TGTGCCAGCAGTTTATCGAGGGGGCCCGGGCAGCCCCAGCATTTT. As protein: CASSLSRGPGQPQHF.